Shown below are 30 T cell receptor beta chains from a single sample sequenced in a study of beta chain features in type 1 diabetes (dated 2018 in TCRdb). Beyond this particular receptor, the publication reports: Type 1 diabetes patients showed a moderate but significant shortening of TCRB CDR3 length in all four CD4+ subsets.

Library preparation was by the immunoSEQ multiplex PCR assay. The entire amount of isolated RNA was reverse transcribed using the High Capacity cDNA Reverse Transcription Kit, so the sequenced TCRB transcripts were expressed ones. Not all clones reach the TCRdb copy of this immuneACCESS table, which keeps in-frame sequences only. Checked studies attribute under half of the gap to unresolved V genes and leave the rest unexplained. The sample table holds approximately 24,000 clones, of which roughly 50% were seen once. The ten top clones hold 0.3% of the sample. These receptors have no known antigen. Sequenced: stem cell memory CD4+ T cells from blood. The cell subset or site label on this specimen signifies: stem cell-like memory CD4+ T cells. The origin of the receptors is a man aged 25-45 years with type 1 diabetes.

The chain combines TRBV7-2 with TRBJ1-2; TRBD1 agrees at 7 bases. The germline V gene encodes CDR1 SGHTA and CDR2 FQGNSA. The CDR3 runs 15 residues. The junction had 8 bases not matched to a gene; V was cut back by 5 bases and J by 2 bases. The CDR3 coding sequence is TGTGCCAGCAGCAGAACCGGGACAGCAAACTATGGCTACACCTTC. It encodes CASSRTGTANYGYTF.

The CDR3 coding sequence is TGTGCCAGCAGTTACGCCGGACAGGGAGCTTATGGCTACACCTTC. As protein: CASSYAGQGAYGYTF. The chain employs TRBV6-5 and TRBJ1-2; 8 positions match TRBD1. The CDR3 consists of 15 residues. The V segment lost 2 bases and the J segment 5 bases; nucleotides outside the gene matches: 7. Germline lookup yields CDR1 MNHEY and CDR2 SVGAGI.

V usage is TRBV10-1 and J usage is TRBJ1-4, with no clear D. From germline, CDR1 is WNHNN and CDR2 SYGVQD (reference sequence). V dropped 3 bases and J dropped 11 bases, with 13 bases sitting between them. The CDR3 sequence is 13 residues long. The DNA of the CDR3 is TGCGCCAGCAGTGAAGGCTCCGCGGGGAAACTGTTTTTT. Its translation is CASSEGSAGKLFF.

This clone was counted between two and nine times. The genes are TRBV4-1 and TRBJ2-7; maybe TRBD2 (6 bases). Trimming pared 1 base from V and 7 bases from J, leaving 11 bases between. The CDR3 runs to 13 residues. Germline CDR1 MGHRA, CDR2 YSYEKL. CDR3 bases: TGCGCCAGCAGCCAAGCGGGGGTGAGGGAGCAGTACTTC. Amino acid sequence: CASSQAGVREQYF.

This clone was recorded a few times. The rearrangement joins TRBV11-2 to TRBJ2-3; 7 nucleotides agree with TRBD2. Trimming cost V 4 bases and J 5 bases; bases outside gene matches: 3. This CDR3 region has 13 residues. Germline V gives CDR1 SGHAT, CDR2 FQNNGV. Here the CDR3 DNA reads TGTGCCAGCAGCTCCGGGGGGATAGATACGCAGTATTTT. It specifies CASSSGGIDTQYF. The variable domain in full, with the rest retrieved from reference TRBV11-2 and TRBJ2-3, is EAGVAQSPRYKIIEKRQSVAFWCNPISGHATLYWYQQILGQGPKLLIQFQNNGVVDDSQLPKDRFSAERLKGVDSTLKIQPAKLEDSAVYLCASSSGGIDTQYFGPGTRLTVL.

The chain combines TRBV5-4 with TRBJ2-2, with 7 bases aligning to TRBD2. The CDR3 runs 16 residues. The V segment lost 0 bases and the J segment 1 base; nucleotides outside the gene matches: 3. CDR1 and CDR2 (germline): SGHNT, YYREEE (reference sequence). Here the CDR3 DNA reads TGTGCCAGCAGCTTGGGTGTAGCGGGGAACACCGGGGAGCTGTTTTTT. Protein product: CASSLGVAGNTGELFF. Full variable domain (remainder filled in from reference TRBV5-4 and TRBJ2-2): ETGVTQSPTHLIKTRGQQVTLRCSSQSGHNTVSWYQQALGQGPQFIFQYYREEENGRGNFPPRFSGLQFPNYSSELNVNALELDDSALYLCASSLGVAGNTGELFFGEGSRLTVL.

The sample holds a few counts of this clone. The chain has TRBV5-1 and TRBJ1-1; D not resolved. The length of the CDR3 is 14 residues. Germline loops: CDR1 SGHRS, CDR2 YFSETQ. V gave up 4 bases and J gave up 1 base, with 11 bases separating them. Written as DNA, the CDR3 is TGCGCCAGCAGCCCAACGGGAGGGAACACTGAAGCTTTCTTT. It specifies CASSPTGGNTEAFF.

The table lists this clone with a few counts. This chain connects TRBV2 to TRBJ2-5, with unresolved D. Trimming stripped 8 bases from V and 3 bases from J, with 7 bases between. The CDR3 totals 11 residues. Germline loops: CDR1 SNHLY, CDR2 FYNNEI. CDR3 sequence: CASGVKETQYF. CDR3 nucleotides: TGTGCCAGCGGAGTTAAAGAGACCCAGTACTTC.

This clone was observed a handful of times. This rearrangement joins TRBV5-1 to TRBJ1-4; 9 bases line up with TRBD1. J was trimmed by 7 bases and V by 4 bases; bases with no gene match: 14. The CDR3 length is 17 residues. The germline V gene encodes CDR1 SGHRS and CDR2 YFSETQ. CDR3: CASSLLARDRGSEKLFF. Written as DNA, the CDR3 is TGCGCCAGCAGCCTTCTCGCCCGTGACAGGGGGAGTGAAAAACTGTTTTTT.

This clone appeared a few times. This chain connects TRBV7-9 to TRBJ1-1, with 7 bases matching TRBD1. Germline V gives CDR1 SEHNR, CDR2 FQNEAQ (reference sequence). CDR3 length: 17 residues. J was trimmed by 1 base and V by 5 bases; bases with no gene match: 13. The DNA of the CDR3 is TGTGCCAGCAGCACAGGGGTCCCCTCCGCGGCGAACACTGAAGCTTTCTTT. Protein: CASSTGVPSAANTEAFF.

The sample holds a few counts of this clone. The rearrangement uses TRBV30 and TRBJ2-5; a weak D match, TRBD1 (5 bases). Per germline, CDR1 GTSNPN and CDR2 SVGIG (reference sequence). This CDR3 region has 11 residues. This chain's CDR3 is CAFQGQETQYF. The CDR3 coding sequence is TGTGCTTTTCAGGGTCAAGAGACCCAGTACTTC. The whole variable domain, remainder taken from reference TRBV30 and TRBJ2-5, is SQTIHQWPATLVQPVGSPLSLECTVEGTSNPNLYWYRQAAGRGLQLLFYSVGIGQISSEVPQNLSASRPQDRQFILSSKKLLLSDSGFYLCAFQGQETQYFGPGTRLLVL.

This clone showed up just a few times. The chain combines TRBV4-1 with TRBJ2-5, with D tentatively TRBD2 (6 bases). The CDR3 has 15 residues. Germline loops: CDR1 MGHRA, CDR2 YSYEKL. Trimming left V 4 bases short and J 4 bases short, with 16 bases between. For the CDR3, the DNA is TGCGCCAGCAGCCTCATCGGGACTGTGCGAGAGACCCAGTACTTC. Translation gives CASSLIGTVRETQYF.

This clone was seen more than once but under ten times. The chain links TRBV21-1 to TRBJ1-2. TRBV21-1 is a documented pseudogene. CDR3 length equals 11 residues. DNA for the CDR3: TGTGCCAGCAGCAAAGCCGGTGGCTACACCTTC. Its protein product is CASSKAGGYTF.

This clone appeared once. This chain connects TRBV5-4 to TRBJ2-2; TRBD2 aligns across 11 bases. The CDR3 length is 14 residues. J was trimmed by 7 bases and V by 3 bases; bases with no gene match: 2. CDR1 and CDR2 (germline): SGHNT, YYREEE (reference sequence). CDR3 in amino acids: CASSSSGGLGELFF. The CDR3 nucleotides read TGTGCCAGCAGCTCTAGCGGGGGGCTCGGGGAGCTGTTTTTT. Variable domain in full (rest from reference TRBV5-4 and TRBJ2-2): ETGVTQSPTHLIKTRGQQVTLRCSSQSGHNTVSWYQQALGQGPQFIFQYYREEENGRGNFPPRFSGLQFPNYSSELNVNALELDDSALYLCASSSSGGLGELFFGEGSRLTVL.

The J gene is TRBJ2-3, the V gene TRBV1; TRBD2, the D gene given by the table, was not confirmed from the DNA. TRBV1 is a pseudogene. There are 17 residues in the CDR3. CDR3 nucleotide sequence: TGCACCAGCAGCCCAGGCCCTGGCGGGGGTTGGACAGATACGCAGTATTTT. It codes for CTSSPGPGGGWTDTQYF.

This clone was observed a few times. CDR3 residues: CASSLGPDQPQHF. The CDR3 DNA is TGTGCCAGCAGCTTAGGTCCAGATCAGCCCCAGCATTTT. This chain links TRBV7-9 with TRBJ1-5; D ambiguous. The V end was cut by 1 base, the J end by 5 bases, with 6 bases between. This CDR3 spans 13 amino acids. From germline, CDR1 is SEHNR and CDR2 FQNEAQ (reference sequence).

This clone was found a few times. The V gene is TRBV7-9, the J gene TRBJ1-2, with D possibly being TRBD1 (5 bases). V dropped 5 bases and J dropped 2 bases, with 18 bases sitting between them. The CDR3 is 16 residues long. The V gene's germline CDR1 is SEHNR and CDR2 FQNEAQ (reference sequence). The CDR3 sequence is CASSPPSVQENYGYTF. The CDR3 DNA reads as TGTGCCAGCAGCCCCCCCTCGGTACAGGAGAACTATGGCTACACCTTC.

This clone occurred once. The CDR3 reads CASSPGTLDTETQYF. CDR3 coding DNA: TGTGCCAGCAGTCCCGGGACTCTGGATACAGAGACCCAGTACTTC. The J gene is TRBJ2-5, the V gene TRBV6-5; possibly TRBD2 for D (6 bases). This CDR3 is built from 15 residues. Germline CDR1 MNHEY, CDR2 SVGAGI. V shed 5 bases and J shed 4 bases, with 17 bases lying between them.

The rearrangement joins TRBV5-1 to TRBJ2-5; 8 positions match TRBD2. J gave up 5 bases and V 1 base, and 13 bases lay outside the gene matches. The CDR3 sequence is 17 residues long. The germline CDR1 and CDR2 sequences are SGHRS and YFSETQ. The CDR3 reads CASSLMFAGGPLETQYF. In nucleotides, the CDR3 is TGCGCCAGCAGCTTGATGTTCGCGGGAGGCCCCTTGGAGACCCAGTACTTC. The whole variable domain, filled in from reference TRBV5-1 and TRBJ2-5, reads KAGVTQTPRYLIKTRGQQVTLSCSPISGHRSVSWYQQTPGQGLQFLFEYFSETQRNKGNFPGRFSGRQFSNSRSEMNVSTLELGDSALYLCASSLMFAGGPLETQYFGPGTRLLVL.

The V call is TRBV7-6, the J call TRBJ2-5; 12 bases are shared with TRBD2. The CDR3 runs 16 residues. Germline V gene lookup returns CDR1 SGHVS and CDR2 FNYEAQ. Trimming took 2 bases from V and 4 from J; bases not matched to a gene: 5. CDR3 in amino acids: CASSLTSGGPTETQYF. The CDR3 coding sequence is TGTGCCAGCAGCTTAACTAGCGGGGGGCCAACAGAGACCCAGTACTTC.

The chain combines TRBV5-4 with TRBJ1-3; tentative D call: TRBD1 (5 bases). CDR3 size: 13 residues. The germline V gene encodes CDR1 SGHNT and CDR2 YYREEE (reference sequence). Deletions cut 2 bases from V and 8 bases from J, with 11 bases between. This chain's CDR3 is CASSFFRADTIYF. In DNA form, the CDR3 reads TGTGCCAGCAGCTTTTTCAGGGCGGACACCATATATTTT.

The rearrangement links TRBV30 to TRBJ2-5; D not certain. CDR3 size: 12 residues. The germline V gene has CDR1 GTSNPN and CDR2 SVGIG (reference sequence). V lost 3 bases, J lost 2 bases, and 7 bases lay in between. This chain's CDR3 is CAWRAVQETQYF. CDR3 nucleotide sequence: TGTGCCTGGAGGGCCGTTCAAGAGACCCAGTACTTC.

The V and J genes are TRBV27 and TRBJ2-5; TRBD2 matches at 12 bases. The trim removed 6 bases at V and 3 bases at J, leaving 2 bases unmatched. The CDR3 has 14 amino acids. Per germline, CDR1 MNHEY and CDR2 SMNVEV (reference sequence). CDR3 sequence: CASSRLAGEETQYF. CDR3 DNA sequence: TGTGCCAGCAGCCGACTAGCGGGGGAAGAGACCCAGTACTTC.

V and J are TRBV9 and TRBJ2-3; TRBD2 matches at 11 bases. This CDR3 spans 16 amino acids. V lost 1 base to trimming and J lost 3 bases; unmatched junction nucleotides: 4. Germline V gives CDR1 SGDLS, CDR2 YYNGEE. The CDR3 DNA sequence: TGTGCCAGCAGCGTATTTTCTAGCGGGGGGACAGATACGCAGTATTTT. It specifies CASSVFSSGGTDTQYF.

The chain employs TRBV10-2 and TRBJ1-2; 8 bases match TRBD1. With 7 bases clipped from V and 7 bases from J, the junction kept 11 bases outside the gene matches. Germline V gives CDR1 WSHSY, CDR2 SAAADI. The CDR3 spans 14 residues. CDR3 in DNA: TGCGCCAGCACCCTTGACAGGGGCTCTTTTGGCTACACCTTC. Translating gives CASTLDRGSFGYTF.

This clone was counted only a few times. The rearrangement links TRBV27 to TRBJ2-3, with D unresolved. V was shortened by 6 bases and J by 0 bases, with 7 bases between the two germline ends. Per the germline V gene, CDR1 is MNHEY and CDR2 is SMNVEV (reference sequence). The CDR3 is 13 amino acids. CDR3 residues: CASSPYSTDTQYF. CDR3 in DNA: TGTGCCAGCAGCCCGTATAGCACAGATACGCAGTATTTT.

This chain connects TRBV9 to TRBJ1-1, with TRBD1 matching over 7 bases. The CDR3 spans 15 residues. V dropped 3 bases and J dropped 4; count of bases not matched to a gene: 9. CDR1 SGDLS and CDR2 YYNGEE come from the germline V gene. CDR3 residues: CASSARTGVGTEAFF. The CDR3 coding sequence is TGTGCCAGCAGCGCAAGAACAGGGGTCGGCACTGAAGCTTTCTTT.

This clone has a handful of counts. The chain joins TRBV5-1 to TRBJ2-1, with D perhaps TRBD1 (6 bases). V lost 4 bases and J lost 5, with 10 bases in between. This CDR3 comprises 13 residues. Per the germline V gene, CDR1 is SGHRS and CDR2 is YFSETQ. The CDR3 bases are TGCGCCAGCAGCCCCGACAGGAACAATGAGCAGTTCTTC. This encodes CASSPDRNNEQFF.

This clone was counted only a few times. The rearrangement links TRBV11-2 to TRBJ2-1, with no clear D. V lost 4 bases, J lost 15 bases, and 16 bases lay in between. The length of the CDR3 is 12 residues. The germline V gene has CDR1 SGHAT and CDR2 FQNNGV. The DNA of the CDR3 is TGTGCCAGCAGCTCCCCACACGGAGACTGGTTCTTC. It encodes CASSSPHGDWFF.

This clone was detected only a few times. The chain is built from TRBV7-2 and TRBJ2-1, with 8 nucleotides matching TRBD2. With V trimmed by 1 base and J by 9 bases, 5 bases remained unmatched. The CDR3 is made up of 14 amino acids. Germline lookup yields CDR1 SGHTA and CDR2 FQGNSA. The CDR3 sequence: CASSLEGLVLEQFF. The CDR3 nucleotides read TGTGCCAGCAGCTTAGAGGGACTAGTTCTTGAGCAGTTCTTC.